This T cell receptor beta chain was found in a study of memory CD4+ T cells and cytomegalovirus serostatus. Germline assignment: CDR1 SGHTA and CDR2 FQGNSA. This CDR3 has 16 amino acids. V lost 3 bases, J lost 0 bases, and 15 bases lay in between. Here immunoSEQ multiplex PCR was the method, and the copy in TCRdb shows in-frame clones only, minus some. The sample has 30,000 to 40,000 clones, 65% to 80% seen once; the top ten hold over 0.55%. The sort gate was single viable CD3+CD4+CD8-CD45RO+ cells for memory CD4+ T cells. Serum IgG to CMV pp150, pp28, p38 and p52 defined serostatus. The source of this sequence is an adult in good health and CMV-seronegative. Some clones in this sample may be carry-over from other donors' samples. The genes are TRBV7-2 and TRBJ2-7; maybe TRBD1 (6 bases). Sequencing was done on a sample of memory CD4+ T cells from blood. CDR3: CASSFFGQSDSYEQYF. CDR3 sequence (DNA): TGTGCCAGCAGCTTCTTTGGACAGTCAGACTCCTACGAGCAGTACTTC.